This T cell receptor (beta chain) appears in the sequencing data of a study of beta chain features in type 1 diabetes. Overall study: What patients shared with healthy donors was a similar profile of age, gender and cell yields. Study-wide results and caveats: Among all four CD4+ subsets, Type 1 diabetes patients had TCRB CDR3s that were moderately but significantly shorter. A closer apparent resemblance between naive, central memory and Treg TCRB repertoires was seen in patients than in healthy donors. In patients and controls equally, PCR might favor templates that are shorter.

As to this clone: The antigen remains unidentified.

CD4+ naive, central memory, regulatory and stem cell-like memory cells were sorted via CD45RO/CCR7/CD25/CD127/CD95/CD27. Trimming cost V 1 base and J 7 bases, with 12 bases left between them. The CDR3 covers 14 residues. Germline values: CDR1 SGDLS, CDR2 YYNGEE. The sequenced template was cDNA made from the entire isolated RNA. Some clones are missing from TCRdb's copy, which holds only in-frame ones; the method was immunoSEQ multiplex PCR. The sample contains hundreds of thousands of clones, roughly a tenth of which appear only once. Sequenced: naive CD4+ T cells from blood. J is TRBJ2-1 and V is TRBV9, with D possibly being TRBD2 (5 bases). The receptor was derived from a man aged 25 to 40 with type 1 diabetes. DNA for the CDR3: TGTGCCAGCAGCGTATCGGGAACGCGGAATGAGCAGTTCTTC. Its protein is CASSVSGTRNEQFF.